Reported below is one T cell receptor beta chain. Its antigen is not identified. Germline and junction disagree at one end, which may indicate a read error. These data are taken from a study of T cell responses to AZD1222 COVID-19 vaccine. Germline CDR1 is SSHAT and CDR2 is FNYEAQ (reference sequence). The CDR3 extends over 15 amino acids. Study results and caveats: CD4 TCRs associated with vaccination spanned spike, dominating at 160-218 and 743-854. Following two doses of AZD1222, Spike-specific TCR breadth and depth rose. Seropositive AZD1222 recipients at baseline numbered only 6 or 7. Donors in the cohort were predominantly white British and more often female, and clonal diversity was possibly underestimated.

Clones were read by immunoSEQ multiplex PCR, and TCRdb kept only the in-frame ones, dropping some. The table has about 150,000 clones, 70% to 90% seen once. The V and J genes are TRBV7-7 and TRBJ2-2; 9 bases line up with TRBD2. The material was peripheral blood, obtained on day 0 of AZD1222 vaccination. The clonotype comes from an adult in good health. In DNA form, the CDR3 reads TGTGCTAGCAGCCTTAGCGGGAGCGGAGCCGGGGAGCTGTTTTTT. This translates into CASSLSGSGAGELFF.